The clone carrying this T cell receptor (beta chain) was seen more than once but under ten times. This sample stems from a study of blood T cell repertoires in COVID-19. The overall study: Acute and convalescent COVID-19 samples came from the United States, Italy and Spain. From T cells, B-cell-depleted T cells, or PBMCs came the material, which was cDNA or gDNA.

Germline V gene lookup returns CDR1 ENHRY and CDR2 SYGVKD. This CDR3 is 14 amino acids long. V was trimmed by 4 bases and J by 0 bases, leaving 7 bases between them. In the original workflow: For nucleated cells, counts were estimated from reference gene primer amplification. Produced via immunoSEQ multiplex PCR; TCRdb's table is partial and in-frame only. V, J and clone size reflect that table, while D and trimming were determined from the DNA. The sample has over 200,000 clones, around 80% seen once. The clonotype comes from a man older than 75 with acute or convalescent COVID-19. The sequencing sample was made of peripheral blood. The genes are TRBV10-3 and TRBJ2-1; a possible D gene is TRBD2 (6 bases). Written as DNA, the CDR3 is TGTGCCATCAGTGTCGGGAGCTCCTACAATGAGCAGTTCTTC. Translating gives CAISVGSSYNEQFF.